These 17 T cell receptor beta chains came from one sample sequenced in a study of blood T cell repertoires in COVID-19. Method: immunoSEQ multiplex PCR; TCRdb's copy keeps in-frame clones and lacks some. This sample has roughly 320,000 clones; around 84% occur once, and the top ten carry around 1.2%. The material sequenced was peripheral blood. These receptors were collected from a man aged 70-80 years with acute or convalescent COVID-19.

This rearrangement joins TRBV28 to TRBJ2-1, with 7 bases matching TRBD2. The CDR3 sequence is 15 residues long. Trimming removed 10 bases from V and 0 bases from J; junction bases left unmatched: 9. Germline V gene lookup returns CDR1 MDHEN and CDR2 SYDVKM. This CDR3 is CATFQGGSSYNEQFF. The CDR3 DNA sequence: TGTGCCACCTTTCAAGGCGGGAGCTCCTACAATGAGCAGTTCTTC.

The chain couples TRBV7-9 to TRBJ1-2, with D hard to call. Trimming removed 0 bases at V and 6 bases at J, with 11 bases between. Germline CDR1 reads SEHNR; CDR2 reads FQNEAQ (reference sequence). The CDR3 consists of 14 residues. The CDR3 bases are TGTGCCAGCAGCTTAGCGTGGAGGGTTGATGGCTACACCTTC. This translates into CASSLAWRVDGYTF. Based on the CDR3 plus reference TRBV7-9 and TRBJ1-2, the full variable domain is DTGVSQNPRHKITKRGQNVTFRCDPISEHNRLYWYRQTLGQGPEFLTYFQNEAQLEKSRLLSDRFSAERPKGSFSTLEIQRTEQGDSAMYLCASSLAWRVDGYTFGSGTRLTVV.

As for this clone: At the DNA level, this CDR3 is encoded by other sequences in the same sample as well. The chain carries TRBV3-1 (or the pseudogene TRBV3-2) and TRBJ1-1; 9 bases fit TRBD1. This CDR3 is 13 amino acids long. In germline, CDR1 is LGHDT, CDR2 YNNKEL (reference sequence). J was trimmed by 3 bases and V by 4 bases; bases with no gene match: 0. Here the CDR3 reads CASSRTGDTEAFF. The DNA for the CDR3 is TGTGCCAGCAGCCGGACAGGGGACACTGAAGCTTTCTTT.

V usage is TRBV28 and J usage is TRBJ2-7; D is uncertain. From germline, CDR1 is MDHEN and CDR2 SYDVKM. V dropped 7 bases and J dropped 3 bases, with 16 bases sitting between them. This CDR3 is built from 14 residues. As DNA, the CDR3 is TGTGCCAGCACCACTACCCCCTACTTCTACGAGCAGTACTTC. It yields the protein CASTTTPYFYEQYF.

CDR3 nucleotide sequence: TGTGCCAGCTCACCACACAGGGAAATGAACACTGAAGCTTTCTTT. Protein product: CASSPHREMNTEAFF. The chain couples TRBV18 to TRBJ1-1; perhaps TRBD1 as D (6 bases). Germline V gene sequence: CDR1 KGHSH, CDR2 LQKENI. V gave up 1 base and J gave up 0 bases, with 9 bases separating them. CDR3 length: 15 amino acids.

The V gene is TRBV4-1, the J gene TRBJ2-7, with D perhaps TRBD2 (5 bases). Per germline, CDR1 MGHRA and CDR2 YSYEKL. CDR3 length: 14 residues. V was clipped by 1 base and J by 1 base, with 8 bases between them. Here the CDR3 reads CASSQVRESYEQYF. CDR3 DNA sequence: TGCGCCAGCAGCCAAGTTCGGGAATCCTACGAGCAGTACTTC.

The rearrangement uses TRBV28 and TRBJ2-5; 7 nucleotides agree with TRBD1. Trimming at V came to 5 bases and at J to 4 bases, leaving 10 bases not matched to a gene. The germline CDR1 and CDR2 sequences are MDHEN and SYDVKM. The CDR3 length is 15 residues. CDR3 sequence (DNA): TGTGCCAGCAGTGGAACGGGGACAGTTGGAGAGACCCAGTACTTC. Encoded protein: CASSGTGTVGETQYF.

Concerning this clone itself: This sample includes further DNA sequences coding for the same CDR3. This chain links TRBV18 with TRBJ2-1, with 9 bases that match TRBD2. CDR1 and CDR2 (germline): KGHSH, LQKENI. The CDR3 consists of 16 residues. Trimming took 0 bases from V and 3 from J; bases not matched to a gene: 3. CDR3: CASSPPASGIYNEQFF. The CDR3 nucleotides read TGTGCCAGCTCACCACCCGCTAGCGGGATCTACAATGAGCAGTTCTTC.

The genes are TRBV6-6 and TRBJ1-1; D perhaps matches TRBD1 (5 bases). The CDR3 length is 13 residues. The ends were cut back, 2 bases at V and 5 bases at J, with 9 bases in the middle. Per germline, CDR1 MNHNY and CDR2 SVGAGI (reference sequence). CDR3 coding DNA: TGTGCCAGCAGTTACCAAGCAGGGACTGAAGCTTTCTTT. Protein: CASSYQAGTEAFF.

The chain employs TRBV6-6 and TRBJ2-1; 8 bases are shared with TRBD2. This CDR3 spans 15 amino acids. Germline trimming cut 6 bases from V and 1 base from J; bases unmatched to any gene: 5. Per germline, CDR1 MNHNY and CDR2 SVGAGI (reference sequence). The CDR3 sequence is CASSRTSRSYNEQFF. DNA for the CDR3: TGTGCCAGCAGCAGGACTAGCCGATCCTACAATGAGCAGTTCTTC.

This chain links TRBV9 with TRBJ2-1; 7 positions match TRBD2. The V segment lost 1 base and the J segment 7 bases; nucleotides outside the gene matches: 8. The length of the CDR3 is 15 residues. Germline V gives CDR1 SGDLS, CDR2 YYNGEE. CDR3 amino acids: CASSVLAAPRNEQFF. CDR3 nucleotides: TGTGCCAGCAGCGTACTAGCGGCTCCGAGGAATGAGCAGTTCTTC.

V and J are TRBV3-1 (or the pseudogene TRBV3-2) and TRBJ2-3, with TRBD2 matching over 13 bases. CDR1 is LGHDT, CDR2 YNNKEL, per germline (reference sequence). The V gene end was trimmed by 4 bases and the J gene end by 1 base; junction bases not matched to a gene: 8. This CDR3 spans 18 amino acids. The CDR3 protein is CASSPKLAGGPGTDTQYF. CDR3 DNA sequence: TGTGCCAGCAGCCCCAAACTAGCGGGGGGGCCGGGCACAGATACGCAGTATTTT.

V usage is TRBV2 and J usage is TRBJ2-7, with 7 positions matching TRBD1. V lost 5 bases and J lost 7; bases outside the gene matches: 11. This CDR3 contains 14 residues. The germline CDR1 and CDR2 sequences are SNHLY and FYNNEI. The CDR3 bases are TGTGCCAGCAGTCAGGGTAGGGGGCGATGGGAGCAGTACTTC. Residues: CASSQGRGRWEQYF.

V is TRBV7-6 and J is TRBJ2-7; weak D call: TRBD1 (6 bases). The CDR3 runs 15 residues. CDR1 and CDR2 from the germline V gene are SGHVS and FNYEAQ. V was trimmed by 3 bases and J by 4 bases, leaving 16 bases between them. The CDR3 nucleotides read TGTGCCAGCAGCTTTGGGTCGGGGCAGGGGTACGAGCAGTACTTC. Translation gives CASSFGSGQGYEQYF.

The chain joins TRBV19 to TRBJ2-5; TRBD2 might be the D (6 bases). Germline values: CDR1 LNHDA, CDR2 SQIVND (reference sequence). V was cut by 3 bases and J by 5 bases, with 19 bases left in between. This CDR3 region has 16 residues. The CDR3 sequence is CASSIQPGWGVETQYF. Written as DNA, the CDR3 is TGTGCCAGTAGTATCCAACCAGGTTGGGGGGTCGAGACCCAGTACTTC.

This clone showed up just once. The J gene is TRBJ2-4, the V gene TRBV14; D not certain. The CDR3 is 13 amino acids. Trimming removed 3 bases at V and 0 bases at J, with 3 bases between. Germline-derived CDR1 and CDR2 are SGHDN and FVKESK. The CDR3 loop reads CASSHLAKNIQYF. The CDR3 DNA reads TGTGCCAGCAGCCATCTAGCCAAAAACATTCAGTACTTC.

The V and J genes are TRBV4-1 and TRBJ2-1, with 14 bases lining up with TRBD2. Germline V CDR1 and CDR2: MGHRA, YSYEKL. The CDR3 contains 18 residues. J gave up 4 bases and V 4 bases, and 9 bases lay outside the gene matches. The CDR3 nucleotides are TGCGCCAGCAGCCCTAGCCTGACTAGCGGGGGGGCTTACAATGAGCAGTTCTTC. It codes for CASSPSLTSGGAYNEQFF.